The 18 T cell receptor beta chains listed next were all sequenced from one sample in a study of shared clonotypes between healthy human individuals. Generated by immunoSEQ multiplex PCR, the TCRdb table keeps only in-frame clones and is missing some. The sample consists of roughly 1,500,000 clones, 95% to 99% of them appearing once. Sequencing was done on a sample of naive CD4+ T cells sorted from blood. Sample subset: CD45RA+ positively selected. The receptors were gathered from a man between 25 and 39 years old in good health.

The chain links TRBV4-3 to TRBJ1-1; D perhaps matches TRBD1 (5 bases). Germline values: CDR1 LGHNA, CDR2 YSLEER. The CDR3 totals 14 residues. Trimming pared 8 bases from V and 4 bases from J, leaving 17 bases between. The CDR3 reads CASRIHLGGTEAFF. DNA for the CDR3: TGCGCCAGCCGCATCCACCTGGGGGGCACTGAAGCTTTCTTT.

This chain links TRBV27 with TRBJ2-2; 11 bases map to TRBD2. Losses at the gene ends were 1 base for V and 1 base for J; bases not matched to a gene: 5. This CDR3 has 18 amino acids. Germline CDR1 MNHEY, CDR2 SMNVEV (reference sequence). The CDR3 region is CASSLLVLAGGNTGELFF. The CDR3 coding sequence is TGTGCCAGCAGTTTATTAGTTCTAGCGGGAGGGAACACCGGGGAGCTGTTTTTT.

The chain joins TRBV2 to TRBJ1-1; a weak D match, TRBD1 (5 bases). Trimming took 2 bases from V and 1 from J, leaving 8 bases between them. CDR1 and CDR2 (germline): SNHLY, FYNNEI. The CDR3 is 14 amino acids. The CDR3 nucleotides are TGTGCCAGCAGTGAAACGACAGCGAACACTGAAGCTTTCTTT. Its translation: CASSETTANTEAFF.

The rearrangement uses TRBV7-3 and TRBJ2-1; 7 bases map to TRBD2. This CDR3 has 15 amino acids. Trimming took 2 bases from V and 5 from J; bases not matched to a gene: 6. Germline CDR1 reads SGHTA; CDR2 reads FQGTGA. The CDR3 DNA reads TGTGCCAGCAGCTTAGCGGGAGCGGGGAACAATGAGCAGTTCTTC. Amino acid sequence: CASSLAGAGNNEQFF.

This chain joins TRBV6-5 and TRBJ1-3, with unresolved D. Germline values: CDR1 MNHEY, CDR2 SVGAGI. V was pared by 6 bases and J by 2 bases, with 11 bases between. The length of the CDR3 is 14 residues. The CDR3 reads CASSRTGTGNTIYF. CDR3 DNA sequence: TGTGCCAGCAGCCGAACGGGTACTGGAAACACCATATATTTT.

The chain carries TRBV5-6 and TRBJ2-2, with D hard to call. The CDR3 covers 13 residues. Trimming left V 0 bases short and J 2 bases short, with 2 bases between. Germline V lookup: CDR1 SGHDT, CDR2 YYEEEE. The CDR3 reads CASSLANTGELFF. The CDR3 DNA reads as TGTGCCAGCAGCTTGGCCAACACCGGGGAGCTGTTTTTT.

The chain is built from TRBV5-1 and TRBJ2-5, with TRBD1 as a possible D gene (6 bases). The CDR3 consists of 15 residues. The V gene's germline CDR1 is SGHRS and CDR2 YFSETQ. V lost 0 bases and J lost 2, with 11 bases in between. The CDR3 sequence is CASSLGGQRQETQYF. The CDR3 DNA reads TGCGCCAGCAGCTTGGGAGGACAGAGACAAGAGACCCAGTACTTC.

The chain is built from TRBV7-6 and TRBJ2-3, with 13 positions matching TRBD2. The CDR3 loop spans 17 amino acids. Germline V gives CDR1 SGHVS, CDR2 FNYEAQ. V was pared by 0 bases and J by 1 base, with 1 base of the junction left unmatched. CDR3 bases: TGTGCCAGCAGCTTAGCGGGACTAGCGGGACGCACAGATACGCAGTATTTT. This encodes CASSLAGLAGRTDTQYF.

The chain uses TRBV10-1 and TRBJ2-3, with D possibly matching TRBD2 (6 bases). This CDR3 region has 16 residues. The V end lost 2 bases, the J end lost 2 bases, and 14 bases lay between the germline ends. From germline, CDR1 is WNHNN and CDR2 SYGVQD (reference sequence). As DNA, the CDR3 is TGCGCCAGCAGTGAGCGGGACGGGAGAAACACAGATACGCAGTATTTT. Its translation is CASSERDGRNTDTQYF.

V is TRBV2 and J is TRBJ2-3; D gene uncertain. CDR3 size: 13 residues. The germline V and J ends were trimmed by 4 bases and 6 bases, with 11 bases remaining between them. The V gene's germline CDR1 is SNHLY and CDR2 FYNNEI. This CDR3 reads CASSASLWDTQYF. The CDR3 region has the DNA TGTGCCAGCAGTGCTAGTTTATGGGATACGCAGTATTTT.

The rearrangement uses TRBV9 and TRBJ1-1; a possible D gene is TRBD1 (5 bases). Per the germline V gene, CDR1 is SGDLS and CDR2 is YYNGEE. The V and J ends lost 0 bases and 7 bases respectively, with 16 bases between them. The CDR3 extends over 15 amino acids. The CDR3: CASSVGGARAHEAFF. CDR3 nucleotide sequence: TGTGCCAGCAGCGTAGGTGGGGCTCGAGCGCATGAAGCTTTCTTT.

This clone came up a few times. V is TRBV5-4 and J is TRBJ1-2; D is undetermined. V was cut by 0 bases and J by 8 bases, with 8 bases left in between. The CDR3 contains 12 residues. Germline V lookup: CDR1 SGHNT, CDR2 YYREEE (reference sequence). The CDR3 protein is CASSLVVGGYTF. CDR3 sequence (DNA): TGTGCCAGCAGCTTGGTTGTGGGAGGCTACACCTTC.

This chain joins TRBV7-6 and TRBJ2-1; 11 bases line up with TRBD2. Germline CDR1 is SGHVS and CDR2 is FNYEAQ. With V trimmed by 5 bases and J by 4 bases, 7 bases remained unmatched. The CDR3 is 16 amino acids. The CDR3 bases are TGTGCCAGCAGCCGTTCCGGGACTAGCGGATACAATGAGCAGTTCTTC. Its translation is CASSRSGTSGYNEQFF.

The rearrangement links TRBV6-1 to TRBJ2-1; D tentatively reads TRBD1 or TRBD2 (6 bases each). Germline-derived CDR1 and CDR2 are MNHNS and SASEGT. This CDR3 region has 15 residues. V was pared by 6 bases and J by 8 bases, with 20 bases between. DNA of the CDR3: TGTGCCAGCAGATGGGGGGCAGGTTTTTCCTATGAGCAGTTCTTC. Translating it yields CASRWGAGFSYEQFF.

CDR3 sequence reads: CASSVMQGSSEQYF. The CDR3 bases are TGTGCCAGCAGCGTCATGCAGGGATCTAGCGAGCAGTACTTC. The chain uses TRBV9 and TRBJ2-7, with a tentative D call TRBD1 (5 bases). Germline assignment: CDR1 SGDLS and CDR2 YYNGEE. With 2 bases removed from V and 6 bases from J, the gap between germline ends came to 15 bases. The CDR3 has 14 residues.

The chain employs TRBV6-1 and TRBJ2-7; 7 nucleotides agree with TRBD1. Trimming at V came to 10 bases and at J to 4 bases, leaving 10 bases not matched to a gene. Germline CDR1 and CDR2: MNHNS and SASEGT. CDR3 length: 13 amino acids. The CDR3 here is CATAEGAWYEQYF. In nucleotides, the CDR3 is TGTGCCACTGCCGAGGGGGCATGGTACGAGCAGTACTTC.

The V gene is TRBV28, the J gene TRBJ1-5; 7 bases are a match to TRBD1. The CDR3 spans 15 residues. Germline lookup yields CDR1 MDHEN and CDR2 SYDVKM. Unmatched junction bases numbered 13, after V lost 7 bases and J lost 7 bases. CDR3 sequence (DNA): TGTGCCAGCAAACGGGACAGTCTTTCTTTGCAGCCCCAGCATTTT. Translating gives CASKRDSLSLQPQHF.

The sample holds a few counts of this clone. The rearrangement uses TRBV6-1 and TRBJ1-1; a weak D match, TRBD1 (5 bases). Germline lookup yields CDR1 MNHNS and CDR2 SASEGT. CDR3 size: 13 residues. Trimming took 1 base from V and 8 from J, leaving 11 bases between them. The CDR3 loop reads CASSEVGTGEAFF. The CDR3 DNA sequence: TGTGCCAGCAGTGAAGTCGGGACGGGGGAAGCTTTCTTT.